These T cell receptor beta chains were read from a single sample in a study of blood T cell repertoires in COVID-19. Measured with immunoSEQ multiplex PCR; TCRdb has only the in-frame clones, and not every one. The table lists some 150,000 clones, around nine tenths of them singletons, with approximately 3.3% in the top ten. The specimen was peripheral blood. The receptors stem from a man younger than 35 with active or convalescent COVID-19. Both conserved end residues are trimmed from each CDR3. A D gene is named only where the DNA matches it firmly.

D gene: TRBD2; J gene: TRBJ2-2; V gene: TRBV19; CDR3 protein: ASSGGSRGELF
D gene: -; J gene: TRBJ1-2; V gene: TRBV10-3; CDR3 protein: AISDIRSAINYGYT
D gene: -; J gene: TRBJ2-7; V gene: TRBV7-9; CDR3 protein: ASTAQPSYEQY
D gene: -; J gene: TRBJ2-1; V gene: TRBV9; CDR3 protein: ASSVGGASYNEQF
D gene: TRBD1; J gene: TRBJ1-4; V gene: TRBV2; CDR3 protein: ATTKQGGEKLF
D gene: -; J gene: TRBJ1-1; V gene: TRBV7-9; CDR3 protein: ASSMTNMNTEAF
D gene: -; J gene: TRBJ1-5; V gene: TRBV2; CDR3 protein: ASRSGGNQPQH
D gene: -; J gene: TRBJ1-6; V gene: TRBV18; CDR3 protein: ASSPGGENSPLH
D gene: -; J gene: TRBJ2-5; V gene: TRBV20-1; CDR3 protein: SASLETGETQY
D gene: TRBD2; J gene: TRBJ2-2; V gene: TRBV11-2; CDR3 protein: ASSHRGGPNTGELF
D gene: -; J gene: TRBJ2-7; V gene: TRBV27; CDR3 protein: ASSEDSFYEQY
D gene: TRBD1; J gene: TRBJ1-2; V gene: TRBV6-5; CDR3 protein: AMADSGQGPYGYT
D gene: -; J gene: TRBJ1-1; V gene: TRBV10-1; CDR3 protein: ASSRTNTEAF
D gene: TRBD1; J gene: TRBJ1-2; V gene: TRBV24-1; CDR3 protein: ATSDPTGGDYGYT
D gene: TRBD2; J gene: TRBJ2-7; V gene: TRBV4-2; CDR3 protein: ASSQESVGAGSYEQY
D gene: TRBD1; J gene: TRBJ2-1; V gene: TRBV27; CDR3 protein: ASSRIGTGGSNEQF
D gene: -; J gene: TRBJ2-1; V gene: TRBV20-1; CDR3 protein: SALRNEQF
D gene: -; J gene: TRBJ2-7; V gene: TRBV19; CDR3 protein: ASSPRGSYEQY
D gene: TRBD1; J gene: TRBJ1-2; V gene: TRBV24-1; CDR3 protein: ATSDGDRGPGGYT
D gene: TRBD1; J gene: TRBJ2-2; V gene: TRBV6-6; CDR3 protein: ASRAGQGMVTGELF
D gene: TRBD1; J gene: TRBJ1-3; V gene: TRBV6-5; CDR3 protein: ASSLGTGKGNTIY
D gene: -; J gene: TRBJ2-2; V gene: TRBV5-1; CDR3 protein: ASRQAGELF
D gene: -; J gene: TRBJ2-2; V gene: TRBV11-2; CDR3 protein: ASSLDRGGAVRDTGKLF
D gene: TRBD2; J gene: TRBJ2-5; V gene: TRBV4-1; CDR3 protein: ASSLASGGLGETQY
D gene: -; J gene: TRBJ1-2; V gene: TRBV27; CDR3 protein: ASSLLWGDGGYT
D gene: -; J gene: TRBJ1-1; V gene: TRBV28; CDR3 protein: ASSLFRGTTEAF
D gene: -; J gene: TRBJ2-5; V gene: TRBV7-6; CDR3 protein: ASSLSRSSGETQY
D gene: -; J gene: TRBJ1-1; V gene: TRBV18; CDR3 protein: ASSPQGVMNTEAF
D gene: TRBD1; J gene: TRBJ2-1; V gene: TRBV11-3; CDR3 protein: ASSLAGTAHGNEQF